These 4 T cell receptor beta chains came from one sample sequenced in a study of blood T cell repertoires in COVID-19. Sequencing was performed with immunoSEQ multiplex PCR; in TCRdb, only in-frame clones are kept and a portion is missing. The data show some 240,000 clones, about 86% seen once. Sequencing used PBMCs or T cells enriched from blood (not recorded which). Every receptor here comes from a man in his thirties or forties with acute COVID-19.

In regard to this clone: Relative to the germline gene, one junction end is altered; a read error may explain this. The chain recombines TRBV5-1 with TRBJ2-3; 9 bases align to TRBD2. The germline V gene has CDR1 SGHRS and CDR2 YFSETQ. This CDR3 has 17 residues. The CDR3 coding sequence is TGTGCCAGCAGCTTATTCGAGGCTAGCGGGACCTCAGATACGCAGTATTTT. This encodes CASSLFEASGTSDTQYF.

V is TRBV5-1 and J is TRBJ1-6; 9 nucleotides match TRBD1. Looked up from germline, CDR1 is SGHRS and CDR2 is YFSETQ. The trim removed 5 bases at V and 7 bases at J, leaving 4 bases unmatched. CDR3 length equals 14 residues. The CDR3 sequence: CASRYDRGNSPLHF. CDR3 bases: TGCGCCAGCAGGTACGACAGGGGGAATTCACCCCTCCACTTT.

This clone has just one count. The chain joins TRBV6-1 to TRBJ2-7, with TRBD1 matching over 8 bases. The CDR3 extends over 15 amino acids. Germline CDR1 MNHNS, CDR2 SASEGT. V lost 3 bases, J lost 6 bases, and 10 bases stayed unmatched. CDR3 DNA: TGTGCCAGCAGTGACAAATGGGACAGGCCCCTCGAGCAGTACGTC. Its protein product is CASSDKWDRPLEQYV.

Notes on this clone: Other DNA sequences in the same sample also yield this CDR3. The CDR3 sequence: CASSQEGGNTEAFF. The CDR3 DNA follows: TGTGCCAGCAGCCAAGAGGGGGGGAACACTGAAGCTTTCTTT. The chain employs TRBV4-2 and TRBJ1-1, with D possibly matching TRBD1 (5 bases). Trimming stripped 0 bases from V and 1 base from J, with 6 bases between. Germline V gives CDR1 LGHNA, CDR2 YNFKEQ. This CDR3 is 14 amino acids long.